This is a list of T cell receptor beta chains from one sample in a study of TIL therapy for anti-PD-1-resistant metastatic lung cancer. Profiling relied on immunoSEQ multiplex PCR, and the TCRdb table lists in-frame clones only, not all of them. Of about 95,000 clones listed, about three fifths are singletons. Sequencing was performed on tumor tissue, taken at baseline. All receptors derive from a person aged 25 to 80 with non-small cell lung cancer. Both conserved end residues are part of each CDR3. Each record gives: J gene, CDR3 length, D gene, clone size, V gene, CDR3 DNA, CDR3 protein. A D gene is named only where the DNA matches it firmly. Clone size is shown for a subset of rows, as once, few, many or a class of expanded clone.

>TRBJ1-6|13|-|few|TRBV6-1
TGTGCCAGCAGTGAAGCTCAGCGTTTAGCCCTCCACTTT
CASSEAQRLALHF
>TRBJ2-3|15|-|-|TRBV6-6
TGTGCCAGCAGTTACCCTGGGACTAGCACAGATACGCAGTATTTT
CASSYPGTSTDTQYF
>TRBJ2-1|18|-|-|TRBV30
TGTGCCTGGAGTGTAAGGCCCTTTATCGGAAGCTCCTACAATGAGCAGTTCTTC
CAWSVRPFIGSSYNEQFF
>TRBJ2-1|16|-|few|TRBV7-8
TGTGCCAGCAGCCGAGGTGGGGTCTTTGGTTCCAATGAGCAGTTCTTC
CASSRGGVFGSNEQFF
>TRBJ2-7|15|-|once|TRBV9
TGTGCCAGCAGCGTAGGGGGTAGCGGTACCTACGAGCAGTACTTC
CASSVGGSGTYEQYF
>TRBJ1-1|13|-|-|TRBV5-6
TGTGCCAGCGTCTCTCGGGGGGGCACTGAAGCTTTCTTT
CASVSRGGTEAFF
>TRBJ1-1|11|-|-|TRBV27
TGTGCCAGCCGGTGGGACACTGAAGCTTTCTTT
CASRWDTEAFF
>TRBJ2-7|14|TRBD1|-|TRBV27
TGTGCCAGCAGACGGGACAGGGAAGTAATGGAGCAGTACTTC
CASRRDREVMEQYF
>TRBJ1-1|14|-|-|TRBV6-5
TGTGCCAGCAGACCGGGTCCCATGAACACTGAAGCTTTCTTT
CASRPGPMNTEAFF
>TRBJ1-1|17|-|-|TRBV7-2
TGTGCCAGCAGCTTAGTGTATGTCCGGCACTCGAACACTGAAGCTTTCTTT
CASSLVYVRHSNTEAFF
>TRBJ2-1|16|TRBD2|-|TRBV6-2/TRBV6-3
TGTGCCAGCAGCCAAAGAGCGGGAGGATACTACAATGAGCAGTTCTTC
CASSQRAGGYYNEQFF
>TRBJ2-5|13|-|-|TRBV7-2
TGTGCCAGCAGCCCCGATTGGGGAGAGACCCAGTACTTC
CASSPDWGETQYF
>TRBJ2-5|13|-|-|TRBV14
TGTGCCAGCAGCCAAAATGGACAAGAGACCCAGTACTTC
CASSQNGQETQYF
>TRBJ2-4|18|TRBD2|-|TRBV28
TGTGCCAGCAGCCCCCCGGGAGGGCTTGGGCGAGCCAAAAACATTCAGTACTTC
CASSPPGGLGRAKNIQYF
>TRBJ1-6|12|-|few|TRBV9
TGTGCCAACAGCGTGGGGGGCCAGGCCCTCCACTTT
CANSVGGQALHF
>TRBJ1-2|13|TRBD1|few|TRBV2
TGTGCCAGCAGGGAGGGACAGGATTATGGCTACACCTTC
CASREGQDYGYTF
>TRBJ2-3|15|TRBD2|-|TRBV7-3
TGTGCCAGCAGCTTATCTGGACTAGCGGGGGTCCCTAGGTATTTT
CASSLSGLAGVPRYF
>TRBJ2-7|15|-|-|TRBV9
TGTGCCAGCAGCCCATCAGCGTCATCCCCATACGAGCAGTACTTC
CASSPSASSPYEQYF
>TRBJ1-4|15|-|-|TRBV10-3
TGTGCCATCAAGGACAGCCTTCGAACTAATGAAAAACTGTTTTTT
CAIKDSLRTNEKLFF
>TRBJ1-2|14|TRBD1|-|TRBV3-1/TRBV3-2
TGTGCCAGCAGCCAAGGGGGACAGGGCTATGGCTACACCTTC
CASSQGGQGYGYTF
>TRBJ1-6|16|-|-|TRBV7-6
TGTGCCAGCAGCCCTGACCCGAGCTCCTATAATTCACCCCTCCACTTT
CASSPDPSSYNSPLHF
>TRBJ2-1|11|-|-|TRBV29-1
TGCAGCGTTGGGCCAAACAATGAGCAGTTCTTC
CSVGPNNEQFF
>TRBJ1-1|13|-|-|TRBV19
TGTGCCAGTAGTATTCGAGGGGGGGCGGAAGCTTTCTTT
CASSIRGGAEAFF
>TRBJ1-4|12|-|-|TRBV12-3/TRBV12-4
TGTGCCAGCAGCCGAGGACGGGAAAAACTGTTTTTT
CASSRGREKLFF
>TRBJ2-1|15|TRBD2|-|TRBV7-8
TGTGCCAGCAGCTTTCTAGCGGACTCCTACAATGAGCAGTTCTTC
CASSFLADSYNEQFF
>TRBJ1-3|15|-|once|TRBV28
TGTGCCAGCACCTTCCCAGGGGCCTCTGGAAACACCATATATTTT
CASTFPGASGNTIYF
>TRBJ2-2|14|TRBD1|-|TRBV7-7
TGTGCCATCGGACAGGGGATCGAAGCCGGGGAGCTGTTTTTT
CAIGQGIEAGELFF
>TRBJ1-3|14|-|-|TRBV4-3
TGCGCCAGCAGCCAAGGGGGTGGGGGAAACACCATATATTTT
CASSQGGGGNTIYF